The 12 T cell receptor beta chains below were found in one sample sequenced in a study of blood T cell repertoires in COVID-19. TCRdb's copy holds only in-frame clones and misses some; the assay was immunoSEQ multiplex PCR. The table shows about 140,000 clones, with about 80% occurring only once. Sequenced: peripheral blood. The receptors originated from a woman in her sixties with acute or convalescent COVID-19.

The J gene is TRBJ1-5, the V gene TRBV5-1, with unresolved D. V lost 0 bases, J lost 1 base, and 8 bases lay in between. The CDR3 has 15 amino acids. From germline, CDR1 is SGHRS and CDR2 YFSETQ. The CDR3 DNA reads as TGCGCCAGCAGCTTGGACGGGAACAGCAATCAGCCCCAGCATTTT. This encodes CASSLDGNSNQPQHF.

In DNA, the CDR3 is TGCAGCGTTGAAGCCCCAGGAGCGGGAAAAGAGCAGTACTTC. Protein: CSVEAPGAGKEQYF. The chain links TRBV29-1 to TRBJ2-7; 7 positions agree with TRBD2. The CDR3 is 14 amino acids. CDR1 SQVTM and CDR2 ANQGSEA come from the germline V gene. V trimming: 1 base; J trimming: 7 bases; junction bases outside the gene matches: 10.

This chain links TRBV7-9 with TRBJ2-7; D gene ambiguous. Per germline, CDR1 SEHNR and CDR2 FQNEAQ (reference sequence). CDR3 length: 14 residues. The V gene lost 1 base and the J gene lost 6 bases, with 13 bases spanning the gap. CDR3 sequence reads: CASSLVQPVVEQYF. The CDR3, as DNA: TGTGCCAGCAGCTTAGTACAGCCGGTCGTCGAGCAGTACTTC.

The rearrangement links TRBV6-5 to TRBJ1-2; D not resolved. CDR1 and CDR2 from the germline V gene are MNHEY and SVGAGI. Between the trimmed V and J ends, which lost 0 bases and 2 bases, there was a span of 4 bases. The CDR3 runs to 13 residues. The CDR3 spells CASSYSKNYGYTF. The CDR3 nucleotides read TGTGCCAGCAGTTACTCCAAAAACTATGGCTACACCTTC.

V is TRBV25-1 and J is TRBJ1-2, with no clear D. CDR3 length: 12 amino acids. Trimming took 4 bases from V and 7 from J, leaving 10 bases between them. Germline-derived CDR1 and CDR2 are MGHDK and SYGVNS. DNA for the CDR3: TGTGCCAGCAGTGGCGTTAAGATTGGCTACACCTTC. It encodes CASSGVKIGYTF.

DNA for the CDR3: TGTGCCAGCAGCCATAGGACTAGCCGTGCGGATACGCAGTATTTT. Amino acids: CASSHRTSRADTQYF. The chain carries TRBV5-8 and TRBJ2-3; the match to TRBD2 covers 8 bases. Trimming took 4 bases from V and 6 from J; bases not matched to a gene: 10. Germline CDR1 reads SGHTS; CDR2 reads YDEGEE. The CDR3 totals 15 residues.

This clone was observed a few times. J is TRBJ1-1 and V is TRBV28, with a possible D match to TRBD1 (6 bases). Germline loops: CDR1 MDHEN, CDR2 SYDVKM. This CDR3 comprises 14 residues. Trimming removed 2 bases at V and 4 bases at J, with 11 bases between. The CDR3 reads CASSLQGSGTEAFF. CDR3 DNA sequence: TGTGCCAGCAGTTTACAGGGGTCAGGCACTGAAGCTTTCTTT.

CDR3 sequence reads: CASSGVSGNVRPEQYF. CDR3 nucleotide sequence: TGCGCCAGCAGCGGAGTATCCGGGAATGTCCGTCCCGAGCAGTACTTC. The chain joins TRBV4-1 to TRBJ2-7; weak D call: TRBD2 (5 bases). This CDR3 is built from 16 residues. V was pared by 5 bases and J by 6 bases, with 23 bases between. The germline V gene encodes CDR1 MGHRA and CDR2 YSYEKL.

The chain is built from TRBV7-3 and TRBJ2-3; D possibly corresponds to TRBD1 (5 bases). V lost 1 base and J lost 4, with 12 bases in between. Germline V CDR1 and CDR2: SGHTA, FQGTGA. This CDR3 contains 15 residues. Written as DNA, the CDR3 is TGTGCCAGCAGCTTAAAAGGGGCAGGGTCAGATACGCAGTATTTT. As protein: CASSLKGAGSDTQYF. Together with reference TRBV7-3 and TRBJ2-3, the CDR3 gives the full variable domain: GAGVSQTPSNKVTEKGKYVELRCDPISGHTALYWYRQSLGQGPEFLIYFQGTGAADDSGLPNDRFFAVRPEGSVSTLKIQRTERGDSAVYLCASSLKGAGSDTQYFGPGTRLTVL.

CDR3 in DNA: TGCAGTGCCAGTGATGGGGGGTCTGAAGCTTTCTTT. This gives the protein CSASDGGSEAFF. The V gene is TRBV20-1, the J gene TRBJ1-1, with D possibly being TRBD1 (5 bases). Germline-derived CDR1 and CDR2 are DFQATT and SNEGSKA (reference sequence). The CDR3 is 12 amino acids. V was shortened by 6 bases and J by 6 bases, with 14 bases between the two germline ends.

The chain carries TRBV18 and TRBJ1-3; D not certain. V was clipped by 3 bases and J by 0 bases, with 12 bases between them. CDR1 and CDR2 from the germline V gene are KGHSH and LQKENI. This CDR3 is 16 amino acids long. CDR3: CASSPKGGGSGNTIYF. CDR3 sequence (DNA): TGTGCCAGCTCACCTAAGGGCGGAGGCTCTGGAAACACCATATATTTT.

J is TRBJ1-2 and V is TRBV30; tentatively, D is TRBD1 (5 bases). From germline, CDR1 is GTSNPN and CDR2 SVGIG (reference sequence). The CDR3 covers 14 residues. The V and J ends lost 0 bases and 4 bases respectively, with 12 bases between them. The CDR3 sequence is CAWSVRGARYGYTF. The CDR3 nucleotides read TGTGCCTGGAGTGTAAGGGGTGCACGCTATGGCTACACCTTC.